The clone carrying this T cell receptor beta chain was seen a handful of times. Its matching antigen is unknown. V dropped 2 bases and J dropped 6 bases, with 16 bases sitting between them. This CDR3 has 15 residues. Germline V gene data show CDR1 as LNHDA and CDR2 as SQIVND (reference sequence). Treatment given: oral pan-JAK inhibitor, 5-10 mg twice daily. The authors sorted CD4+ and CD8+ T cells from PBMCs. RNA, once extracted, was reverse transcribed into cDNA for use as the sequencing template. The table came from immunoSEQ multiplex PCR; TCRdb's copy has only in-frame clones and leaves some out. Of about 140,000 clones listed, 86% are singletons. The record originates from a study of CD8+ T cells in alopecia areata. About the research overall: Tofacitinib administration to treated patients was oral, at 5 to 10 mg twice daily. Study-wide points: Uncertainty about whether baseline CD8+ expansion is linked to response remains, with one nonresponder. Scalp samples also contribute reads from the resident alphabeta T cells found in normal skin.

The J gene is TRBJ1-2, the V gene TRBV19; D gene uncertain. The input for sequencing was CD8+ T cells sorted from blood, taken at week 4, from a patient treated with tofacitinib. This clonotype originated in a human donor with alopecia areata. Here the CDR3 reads CASSISYRTSDGYTF. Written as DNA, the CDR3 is TGTGCCAGTAGTATATCGTACAGAACCTCGGATGGCTACACCTTC.